One and the same sample provided the 18 T cell receptor beta chains below, sequenced in a study of cytomegalovirus exposure and HLA in healthy donors. Primers: 60 Vbeta forward and 13 Jbeta reverse. Here immunoSEQ multiplex PCR was the method, and the copy in TCRdb shows in-frame clones only, minus some. The table lists under 130,000 clones, around three quarters of them singletons. Sample: PBMCs. These receptors originate from a man between 45 and 60 years old in good health and CMV-seropositive.

Regarding this clone: One end of the junction fails to match germline, which may point to a read error. The V call is TRBV28, the J call TRBJ2-7; 11 bases agree with TRBD2. Germline V gene lookup returns CDR1 MDHEN and CDR2 SYDVKM. The CDR3 sequence is 16 residues long. As DNA, the CDR3 is TGTGCCAGCAGTTCCTCTCCGGGACTAGCGGCCTACGGGCAGTACTTC. It codes for CASSSSPGLAAYGQYF.

The chain has TRBV11-2 and TRBJ1-1; D is ambiguous. V was pared by 1 base and J by 7 bases, with 4 bases between. Germline values: CDR1 SGHAT, CDR2 FQNNGV. The CDR3 is 11 amino acids. The CDR3 loop reads CASSLGLEAFF. In DNA, the CDR3 is TGTGCCAGCAGCTTAGGACTTGAAGCTTTCTTT.

This sequence joins TRBV11-2 and TRBJ2-7; D call uncertain. The V gene's germline CDR1 is SGHAT and CDR2 FQNNGV. V lost 5 bases and J lost 3, with 14 bases in between. CDR3 size: 14 residues. The CDR3 DNA follows: TGTGCCAGCAGCCCACATGGGCAGGACTACGAGCAGTACTTC. It codes for CASSPHGQDYEQYF.

This clone was detected only a few times. The chain couples TRBV27 to TRBJ2-7; 13 nucleotides match TRBD2. V was clipped by 7 bases and J by 3 bases; unmatched bases: 18. CDR1 is MNHEY, CDR2 SMNVEV, per germline (reference sequence). This CDR3 spans 19 amino acids. The CDR3 loop reads CASTPSGPGLAGRGYEQYF. CDR3 nucleotides: TGTGCCAGCACTCCCTCCGGGCCGGGACTAGCGGGAAGAGGCTACGAGCAGTACTTC.

This rearrangement joins TRBV6-5 to TRBJ2-1, with TRBD1 as a possible D gene (5 bases). The CDR3 is made up of 15 amino acids. The ends were cut back, 6 bases at V and 7 bases at J, with 19 bases in the middle. Per germline, CDR1 MNHEY and CDR2 SVGAGI. In nucleotides, the CDR3 is TGTGCCAGCAGCTCCCCCGCCAGGGTCAGTAATGAGCAGTTCTTC. It codes for CASSSPARVSNEQFF.

The chain carries TRBV28 and TRBJ1-5; a possible D gene is TRBD1 (6 bases). Trimming cost V 8 bases and J 4 bases, with 24 bases left between them. Germline V gene sequence: CDR1 MDHEN, CDR2 SYDVKM. The CDR3 is 17 residues long. CDR3 sequence reads: CASSIEGGGAGNQPQHF. CDR3 in DNA: TGTGCCAGCTCAATCGAGGGCGGGGGGGCCGGGAATCAGCCCCAGCATTTT.

CDR3 in amino acids: CASSLGVDRGEETQYF. The CDR3 nucleotides are TGTGCCAGCAGTTTAGGGGTTGACAGGGGGGAAGAGACCCAGTACTTC. The chain combines TRBV28 with TRBJ2-5, with TRBD1 matching 9 bases. In germline, CDR1 is MDHEN, CDR2 SYDVKM. Trimming took 2 bases from V and 3 from J; bases not matched to a gene: 7. The CDR3 spans 16 residues.

A few counts support this clone. The chain uses TRBV6-6 and TRBJ2-7; D perhaps matches TRBD1 (6 bases). The V end lost 6 bases, the J end lost 4 bases, and 22 bases lay between the germline ends. Germline V gene sequence: CDR1 MNHNY, CDR2 SVGAGI (reference sequence). CDR3 length: 16 amino acids. CDR3 DNA sequence: TGTGCCAGCAGACTTACCCAGAACAGGGACAATTACGAGCAGTACTTC. Translating it yields CASRLTQNRDNYEQYF.

The chain is built from TRBV28 and TRBJ2-7, with D perhaps matching TRBD2 (6 bases). Per germline, CDR1 MDHEN and CDR2 SYDVKM. This CDR3 contains 12 residues. V gave up 5 bases and J gave up 6 bases, with 11 bases separating them. CDR3: CASSPLGGEQYF. The CDR3 DNA is TGTGCCAGCAGTCCCCTGGGGGGCGAGCAGTACTTC.

The chain has TRBV30 and TRBJ1-5; perhaps TRBD1 as D (5 bases). The germline V gene encodes CDR1 GTSNPN and CDR2 SVGIG (reference sequence). V gave up 2 bases and J gave up 6 bases, with 11 bases separating them. The CDR3 has 13 amino acids. This CDR3 reads CAWSFRGTQPQHF. CDR3 coding DNA: TGTGCCTGGAGTTTTCGGGGGACTCAGCCCCAGCATTTT.

This clone was seen once. This chain joins TRBV7-9 and TRBJ2-7; the D gene is possibly TRBD1 (6 bases). V was shortened by 5 bases and J by 1 base, with 15 bases between the two germline ends. Germline lookup yields CDR1 SEHNR and CDR2 FQNEAQ (reference sequence). The CDR3 is 15 residues long. The CDR3 here is CASSPLTGVSYEQYF. For the CDR3, the DNA is TGTGCCAGCAGCCCCTTGACAGGAGTATCCTACGAGCAGTACTTC.

The rearrangement joins TRBV28 to TRBJ2-3, with 8 nucleotides matching TRBD2. This CDR3 has 16 residues. V shed 2 bases, J shed 8 bases, and the junction held 12 bases outside the gene matches. Germline values: CDR1 MDHEN, CDR2 SYDVKM. This CDR3 is CASSLVPSGSVGTQYF. For the CDR3, the DNA is TGTGCCAGCAGTTTAGTCCCCAGCGGGAGTGTGGGTACGCAGTATTTT.

V gene TRBV11-2 combines with J gene TRBJ2-7, with 9 bases fitting TRBD2. The ends lost 1 base at V and 3 bases at J; junction bases unmatched: 4. The CDR3 extends over 15 amino acids. Germline CDR1 SGHAT, CDR2 FQNNGV. The CDR3 is CASSLGLAGIYEQYF. The DNA for the CDR3 is TGTGCCAGCAGCTTAGGCCTAGCGGGGATCTACGAGCAGTACTTC. Full variable domain (missing parts from reference TRBV11-2 and TRBJ2-7): EAGVAQSPRYKIIEKRQSVAFWCNPISGHATLYWYQQILGQGPKLLIQFQNNGVVDDSQLPKDRFSAERLKGVDSTLKIQPAKLEDSAVYLCASSLGLAGIYEQYFGPGTRLTVT.

V and J are TRBV19 and TRBJ1-1; 7 nucleotides line up with TRBD1. The V gene's germline CDR1 is LNHDA and CDR2 SQIVND (reference sequence). The CDR3 runs to 16 residues. The V and J ends lost 1 base and 0 bases, in that order; junction bases with no gene match: 5. CDR3 sequence reads: CASSIGTGNMNTEAFF. The CDR3 nucleotides are TGTGCCAGTAGTATAGGGACAGGCAACATGAACACTGAAGCTTTCTTT.

The V call is TRBV6-5, the J call TRBJ1-5; tentative D call: TRBD1 (5 bases). Trimming left V 6 bases short and J 1 base short, with 10 bases between. From germline, CDR1 is MNHEY and CDR2 SVGAGI. The CDR3 is made up of 14 amino acids. The CDR3 sequence: CASRDSRSNQPQHF. The CDR3 DNA follows: TGTGCCAGCAGAGACAGTAGGAGCAATCAGCCCCAGCATTTT.

The chain uses TRBV5-1 and TRBJ2-1, with unresolved D. Germline-derived CDR1 and CDR2 are SGHRS and YFSETQ. Trimming cost V 0 bases and J 3 bases, with 10 bases left between them. The CDR3 totals 15 residues. This CDR3 is CASSLALVGYNEQFF. The CDR3 nucleotides are TGCGCCAGCAGCTTGGCTCTAGTCGGCTACAATGAGCAGTTCTTC. Using reference TRBV5-1 and TRBJ2-1 for the parts outside the CDR3, the full variable domain is KAGVTQTPRYLIKTRGQQVTLSCSPISGHRSVSWYQQTPGQGLQFLFEYFSETQRNKGNFPGRFSGRQFSNSRSEMNVSTLELGDSALYLCASSLALVGYNEQFFGPGTRLTVL.

The chain combines TRBV28 with TRBJ2-7; D is perhaps TRBD1 (8 bases). Germline V lookup: CDR1 MDHEN, CDR2 SYDVKM. CDR3 length: 17 residues. V dropped 3 bases and J dropped 2 bases, with 20 bases sitting between them. The CDR3 nucleotides are TGTGCCAGCAGTTTCCCGGACAGGGAGGGTCCTACCTACGAGCAGTACTTC. Its protein product is CASSFPDREGPTYEQYF.

Regarding this clone: Different DNA sequences within this sample yield the same CDR3. V is TRBV6-4 and J is TRBJ2-3; TRBD2 aligns across 11 bases. Germline trimming cut 6 bases from V and 3 bases from J; bases unmatched to any gene: 5. The CDR3 loop spans 15 amino acids. The germline V gene encodes CDR1 MRHNA and CDR2 SNTAGT. CDR3 in DNA: TGTGCCAGCAGCCCAACTAGCGGGAGTACAGATACGCAGTATTTT. Translated, it gives CASSPTSGSTDTQYF.